The rows below give T cell receptor beta chains drawn from one sample of a study of shared clonotypes between healthy human individuals. Repertoires were generated with immunoSEQ multiplex PCR, while TCRdb's copy carries only in-frame clones and drops some. The profile covers some 2 million clones, with roughly 94% appearing a single time and around 0.13% taken by the ten largest. The specimen sequenced was naive CD4+ T cells sorted from blood. These receptors were collected from a man aged 18 to 30 in good health. Both conserved end residues are part of each CDR3. The D gene is left open where the match is weak.

j_call	d_call	v_call	cdr3_nt	cdr3_aa
TRBJ1-1	-	TRBV6-5	TGTGCCAGCAGCAAAGGCCAAGAAGCTTTCTTT	CASSKGQEAFF
TRBJ2-7	TRBD2	TRBV7-2	TGTGCCAGCAGCTTAGCGGGCGGGAGGTACGAGCAGTACTTC	CASSLAGGRYEQYF
TRBJ1-5	-	TRBV2	TGTGCCAGCAAGGAGGATAGCAATCAGCCCCAGCATTTT	CASKEDSNQPQHF
TRBJ2-5	-	TRBV7-9	TGTGCCAGCAGCCCCCAGTTGGCCCAGTACTTC	CASSPQLAQYF
TRBJ2-1	-	TRBV5-1	TGCGCCAGCAGCTTGGGACAAAATTACAATGAGCAGTTCTTC	CASSLGQNYNEQFF
TRBJ1-5	-	TRBV6-1	TGTGCCAGCAGTGATTTCCTACTGCTCAATCAGCCCCAGCATTTT	CASSDFLLLNQPQHF
TRBJ2-2	TRBD2	TRBV9	TGTGCCAGCAGCGTAGCTACAGGGATAGTAGCGGGAGCCGGGGAGCTGTTTTTT	CASSVATGIVAGAGELFF
TRBJ2-1	-	TRBV5-1	TGCGCCAGCAGCTTGGCGGGAAGCTCCTACAATGAGCAGTTCTTC	CASSLAGSSYNEQFF
TRBJ1-2	-	TRBV7-8	TGTGCCAGCAGCTTCGGGGGGAGCGGCTACACCTTC	CASSFGGSGYTF
TRBJ2-5	-	TRBV10-3	TGTGCCATCAGTGCAGCTGCGCAAGAGACCCAGTACTTC	CAISAAAQETQYF
TRBJ2-1	-	TRBV4-1	TGCGCCAGTGCCGGGACCATACGGACTGAGCAGTTCTTC	CASAGTIRTEQFF
TRBJ2-5	TRBD2	TRBV18	TGTGCCAGCTCACCCGGCCGGGAGGCGGAGCAGTACTTC	CASSPGREAEQYF
TRBJ2-7	-	TRBV10-3	TGTGCCATCAAACATTACAGGGGCGGGGTACTCTCCTACGAGCAGTACTTC	CAIKHYRGGVLSYEQYF